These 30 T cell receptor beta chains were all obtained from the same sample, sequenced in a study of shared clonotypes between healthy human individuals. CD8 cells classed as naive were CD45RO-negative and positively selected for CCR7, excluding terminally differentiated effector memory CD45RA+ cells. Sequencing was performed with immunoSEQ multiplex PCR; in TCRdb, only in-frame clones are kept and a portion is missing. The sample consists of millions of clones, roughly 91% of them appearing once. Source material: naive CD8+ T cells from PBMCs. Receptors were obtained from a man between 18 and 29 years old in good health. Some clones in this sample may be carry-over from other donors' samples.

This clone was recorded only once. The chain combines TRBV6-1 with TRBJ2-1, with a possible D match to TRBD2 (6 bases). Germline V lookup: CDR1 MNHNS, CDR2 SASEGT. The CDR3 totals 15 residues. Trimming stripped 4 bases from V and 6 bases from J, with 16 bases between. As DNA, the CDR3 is TGTGCCAGCAGTGTTCGCGGGGCCTCCGGCAATGAGCAGTTCTTC. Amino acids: CASSVRGASGNEQFF.

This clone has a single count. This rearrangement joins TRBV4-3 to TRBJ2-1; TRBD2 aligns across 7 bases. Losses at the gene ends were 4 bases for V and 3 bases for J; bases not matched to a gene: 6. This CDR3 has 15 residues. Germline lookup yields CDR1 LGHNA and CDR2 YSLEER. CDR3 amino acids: CASSPGQRGYNEQFF. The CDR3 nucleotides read TGCGCCAGCAGCCCCGGGCAGCGGGGCTACAATGAGCAGTTCTTC.

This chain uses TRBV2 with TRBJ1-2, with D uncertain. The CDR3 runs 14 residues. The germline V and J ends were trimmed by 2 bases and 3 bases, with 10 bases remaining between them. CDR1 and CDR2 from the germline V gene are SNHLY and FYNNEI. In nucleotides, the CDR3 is TGTGCCAGCAGTGAAAATGAGGGTTACTATGGCTACACCTTC. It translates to CASSENEGYYGYTF.

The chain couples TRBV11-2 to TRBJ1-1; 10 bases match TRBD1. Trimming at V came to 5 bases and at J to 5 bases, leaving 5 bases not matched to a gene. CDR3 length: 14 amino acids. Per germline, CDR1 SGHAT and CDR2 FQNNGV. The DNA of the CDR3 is TGTGCCAGCAGCCGACAGGGGGCTTGGACTGAAGCTTTCTTT. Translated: CASSRQGAWTEAFF.

The DNA for the CDR3 is TGTGCCAGCAGCCAACTAGCGGGAGGCCGCTCCTACAATGAGCAGTTCTTC. Encoded protein: CASSQLAGGRSYNEQFF. V gene TRBV13 combines with J gene TRBJ2-1, with 12 bases fitting TRBD2. The CDR3 has 17 amino acids. V dropped 5 bases and J dropped 0; count of bases not matched to a gene: 5. The germline V gene encodes CDR1 PRHDT and CDR2 FYEKMQ (reference sequence).

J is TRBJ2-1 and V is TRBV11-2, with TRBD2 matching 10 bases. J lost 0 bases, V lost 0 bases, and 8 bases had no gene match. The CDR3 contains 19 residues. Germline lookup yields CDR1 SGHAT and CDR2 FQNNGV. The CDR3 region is CASSLDRKLAGSSYNEQFF. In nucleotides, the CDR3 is TGTGCCAGCAGCTTAGATCGGAAACTAGCGGGGAGCTCCTACAATGAGCAGTTCTTC.

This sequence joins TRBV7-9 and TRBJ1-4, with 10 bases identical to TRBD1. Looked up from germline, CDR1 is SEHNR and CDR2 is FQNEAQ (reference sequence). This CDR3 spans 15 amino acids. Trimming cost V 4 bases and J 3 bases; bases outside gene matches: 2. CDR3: CASSWGTGANEKLFF. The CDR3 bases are TGTGCCAGCAGCTGGGGGACAGGGGCTAATGAAAAACTGTTTTTT. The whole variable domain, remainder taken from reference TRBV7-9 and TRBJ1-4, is DTGVSQNPRHKITKRGQNVTFRCDPISEHNRLYWYRQTLGQGPEFLTYFQNEAQLEKSRLLSDRFSAERPKGSFSTLEIQRTEQGDSAMYLCASSWGTGANEKLFFGSGTQLSVL.

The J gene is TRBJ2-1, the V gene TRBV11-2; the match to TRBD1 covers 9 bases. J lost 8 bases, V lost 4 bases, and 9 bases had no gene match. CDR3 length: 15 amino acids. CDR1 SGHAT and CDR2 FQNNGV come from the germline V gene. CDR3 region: CASSSRTGDIDEQFF. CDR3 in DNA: TGTGCCAGCAGCTCCCGGACAGGGGATATCGATGAGCAGTTCTTC.

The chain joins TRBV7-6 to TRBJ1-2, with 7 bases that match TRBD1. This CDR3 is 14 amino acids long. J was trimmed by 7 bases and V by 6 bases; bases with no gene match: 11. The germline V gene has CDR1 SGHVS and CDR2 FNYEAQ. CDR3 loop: CASRADPGGFGYTF. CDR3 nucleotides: TGTGCCAGCAGAGCCGATCCAGGGGGATTTGGCTACACCTTC.

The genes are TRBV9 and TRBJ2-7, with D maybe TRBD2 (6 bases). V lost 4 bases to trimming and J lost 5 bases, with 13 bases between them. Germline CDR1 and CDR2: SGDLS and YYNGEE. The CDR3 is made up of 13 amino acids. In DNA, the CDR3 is TGTGCCAGCAGCCCCGGGGACTGGGACGAGCAGTACTTC. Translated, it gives CASSPGDWDEQYF.

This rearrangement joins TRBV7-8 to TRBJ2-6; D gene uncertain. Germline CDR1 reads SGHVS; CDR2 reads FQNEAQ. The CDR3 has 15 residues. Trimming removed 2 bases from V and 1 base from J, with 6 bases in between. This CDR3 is CASSLPGSGANVLTF. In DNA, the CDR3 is TGTGCCAGCAGCTTACCCGGTTCTGGGGCCAACGTCCTGACTTTC.

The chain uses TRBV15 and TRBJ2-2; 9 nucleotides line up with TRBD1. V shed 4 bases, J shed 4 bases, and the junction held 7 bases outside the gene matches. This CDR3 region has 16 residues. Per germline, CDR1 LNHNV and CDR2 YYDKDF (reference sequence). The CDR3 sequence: CATSTRTGDRTGELFF. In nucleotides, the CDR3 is TGTGCCACCAGCACCAGGACAGGGGACCGCACCGGGGAGCTGTTTTTT.

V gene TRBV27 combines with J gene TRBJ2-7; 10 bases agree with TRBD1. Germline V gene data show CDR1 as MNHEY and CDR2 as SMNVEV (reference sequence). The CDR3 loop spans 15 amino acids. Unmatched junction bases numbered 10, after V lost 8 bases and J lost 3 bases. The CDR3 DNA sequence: TGTGCCAGCGGATTAATCGGGACAGGGGTCTACGAGCAGTACTTC. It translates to CASGLIGTGVYEQYF.

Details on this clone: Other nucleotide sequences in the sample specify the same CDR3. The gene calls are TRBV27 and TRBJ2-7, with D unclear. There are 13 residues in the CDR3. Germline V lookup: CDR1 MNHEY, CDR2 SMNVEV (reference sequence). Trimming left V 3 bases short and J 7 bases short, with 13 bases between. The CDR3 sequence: CASSLAPFYEQYF. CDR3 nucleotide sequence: TGTGCCAGCAGTTTGGCTCCCTTCTATGAGCAGTACTTC.

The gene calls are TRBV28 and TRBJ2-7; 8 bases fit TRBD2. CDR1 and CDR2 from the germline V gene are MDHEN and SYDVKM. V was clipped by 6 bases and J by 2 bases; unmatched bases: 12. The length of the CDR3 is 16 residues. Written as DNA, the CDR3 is TGTGCCAGCAGCCACCCCCTCGAGCGGGAGCCCTACGAGCAGTACTTC. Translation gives CASSHPLEREPYEQYF.

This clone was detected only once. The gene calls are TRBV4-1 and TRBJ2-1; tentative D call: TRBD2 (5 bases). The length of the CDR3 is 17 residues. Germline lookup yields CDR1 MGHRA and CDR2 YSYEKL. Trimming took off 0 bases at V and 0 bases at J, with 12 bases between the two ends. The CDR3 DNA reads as TGCGCCAGCAGCCAAGACAGATACACTAGCTCCTACAATGAGCAGTTCTTC. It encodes CASSQDRYTSSYNEQFF.

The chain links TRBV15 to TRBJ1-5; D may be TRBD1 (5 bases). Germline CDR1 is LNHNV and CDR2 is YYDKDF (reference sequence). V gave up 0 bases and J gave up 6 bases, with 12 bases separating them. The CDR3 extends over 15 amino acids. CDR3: CATSRDGTSGQPQHF. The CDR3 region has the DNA TGTGCCACCAGCAGAGATGGGACGTCAGGTCAGCCCCAGCATTTT.

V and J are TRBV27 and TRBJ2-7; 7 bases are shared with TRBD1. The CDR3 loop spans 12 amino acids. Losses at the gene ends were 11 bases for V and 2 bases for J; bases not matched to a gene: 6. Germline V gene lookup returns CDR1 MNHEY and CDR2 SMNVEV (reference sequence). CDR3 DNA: TGTGCCGTACGGACAGGCGCCTACGAGCAGTACTTC. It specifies CAVRTGAYEQYF.

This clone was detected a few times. The CDR3 DNA reads as TGCGCCAGCAGCCCCGGCCAGGCAAGAACTAATGAAAAACTGTTTTTT. Its protein product is CASSPGQARTNEKLFF. This chain connects TRBV5-1 to TRBJ1-4; D gene unclear. CDR1 and CDR2 (germline): SGHRS, YFSETQ. Trimming removed 4 bases from V and 1 base from J, with 14 bases in between. This CDR3 spans 16 amino acids.

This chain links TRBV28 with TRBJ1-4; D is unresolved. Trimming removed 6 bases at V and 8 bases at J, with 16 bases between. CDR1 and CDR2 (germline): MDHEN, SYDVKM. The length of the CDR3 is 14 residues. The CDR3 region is CASSPPFTGEKLFF. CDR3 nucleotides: TGTGCCAGCAGCCCGCCGTTCACGGGCGAAAAACTGTTTTTT.

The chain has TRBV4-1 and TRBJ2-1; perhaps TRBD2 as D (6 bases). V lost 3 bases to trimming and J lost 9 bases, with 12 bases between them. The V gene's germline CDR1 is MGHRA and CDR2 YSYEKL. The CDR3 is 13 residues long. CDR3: CASSQLISGEQFF. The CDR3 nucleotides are TGCGCCAGCAGCCAGTTGATTAGCGGTGAGCAGTTCTTC.

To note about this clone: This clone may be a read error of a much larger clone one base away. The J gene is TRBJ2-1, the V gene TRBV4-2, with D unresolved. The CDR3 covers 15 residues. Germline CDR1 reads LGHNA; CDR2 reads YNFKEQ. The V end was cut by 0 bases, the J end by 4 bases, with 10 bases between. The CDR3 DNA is TGTGCCAGCAGCCAAGACGAGATAGTATACAATGAGCAGTTCTTC. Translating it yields CASSQDEIVYNEQFF.

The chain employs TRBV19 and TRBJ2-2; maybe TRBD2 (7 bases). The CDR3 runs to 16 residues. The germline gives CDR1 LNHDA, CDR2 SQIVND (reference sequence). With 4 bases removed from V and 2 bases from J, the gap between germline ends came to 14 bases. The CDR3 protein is CASSRGRGFNTGELFF. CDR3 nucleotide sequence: TGTGCCAGTAGTAGAGGGAGGGGGTTCAACACCGGGGAGCTGTTTTTT.

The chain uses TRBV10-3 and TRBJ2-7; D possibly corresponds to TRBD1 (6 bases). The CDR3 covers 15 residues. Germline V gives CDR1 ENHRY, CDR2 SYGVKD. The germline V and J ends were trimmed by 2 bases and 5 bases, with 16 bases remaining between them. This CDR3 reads CAISEGWGLVDEQYF. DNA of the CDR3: TGTGCCATCAGTGAGGGGTGGGGGCTTGTGGACGAGCAGTACTTC.

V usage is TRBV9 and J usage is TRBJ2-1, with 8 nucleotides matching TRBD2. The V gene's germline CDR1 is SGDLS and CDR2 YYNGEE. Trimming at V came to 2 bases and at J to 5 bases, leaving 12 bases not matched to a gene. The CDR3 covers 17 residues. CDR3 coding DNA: TGTGCCAGCAGCGTTTCCCCAGCGGGAGTAGCCCACAATGAGCAGTTCTTC. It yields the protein CASSVSPAGVAHNEQFF. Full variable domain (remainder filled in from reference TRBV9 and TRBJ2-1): DSGVTQTPKHLITATGQRVTLRCSPRSGDLSVYWYQQSLDQGLQFLIQYYNGEERAKGNILERFSAQQFPDLHSELNLSSLELGDSALYFCASSVSPAGVAHNEQFFGPGTRLTVL.

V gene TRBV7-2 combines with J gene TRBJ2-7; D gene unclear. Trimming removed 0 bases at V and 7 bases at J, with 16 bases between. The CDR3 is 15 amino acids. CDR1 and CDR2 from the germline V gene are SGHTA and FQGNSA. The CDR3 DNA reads TGTGCCAGCAGCTTAGCAGGCCCCCCTTCGAAAGAGCAGTACTTC. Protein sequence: CASSLAGPPSKEQYF.

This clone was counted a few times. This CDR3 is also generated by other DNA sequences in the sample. The DNA for the CDR3 is TGTGCCAGCAGTTTATCCGGCTACGAGCAGTACTTC. It encodes CASSLSGYEQYF. The chain joins TRBV27 to TRBJ2-7; D is ambiguous. CDR1 and CDR2 (germline): MNHEY, SMNVEV (reference sequence). The CDR3 has 12 residues. The V and J ends lost 0 bases and 3 bases respectively, with 3 bases between them.

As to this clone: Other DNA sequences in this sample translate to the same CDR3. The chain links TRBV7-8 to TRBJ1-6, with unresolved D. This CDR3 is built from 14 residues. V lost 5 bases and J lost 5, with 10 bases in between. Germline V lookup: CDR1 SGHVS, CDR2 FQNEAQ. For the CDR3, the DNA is TGTGCCAGCAGCCCCCTGGGCAATAATTCACCCCTCCACTTT. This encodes CASSPLGNNSPLHF.

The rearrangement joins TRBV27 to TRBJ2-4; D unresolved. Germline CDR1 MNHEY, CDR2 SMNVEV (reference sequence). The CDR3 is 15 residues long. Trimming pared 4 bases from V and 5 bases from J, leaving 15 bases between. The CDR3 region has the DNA TGTGCCAGCAGTTCAAACGAGAGACGGGAAAACATTCAGTACTTC. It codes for CASSSNERRENIQYF.

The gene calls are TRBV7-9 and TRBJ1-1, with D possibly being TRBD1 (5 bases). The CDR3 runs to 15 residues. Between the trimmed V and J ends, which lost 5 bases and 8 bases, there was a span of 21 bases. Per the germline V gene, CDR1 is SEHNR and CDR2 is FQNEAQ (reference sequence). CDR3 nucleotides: TGTGCCAGCAGCCGTGGGGCGCATCAACGGGAGGAAGCTTTCTTT. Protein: CASSRGAHQREEAFF.